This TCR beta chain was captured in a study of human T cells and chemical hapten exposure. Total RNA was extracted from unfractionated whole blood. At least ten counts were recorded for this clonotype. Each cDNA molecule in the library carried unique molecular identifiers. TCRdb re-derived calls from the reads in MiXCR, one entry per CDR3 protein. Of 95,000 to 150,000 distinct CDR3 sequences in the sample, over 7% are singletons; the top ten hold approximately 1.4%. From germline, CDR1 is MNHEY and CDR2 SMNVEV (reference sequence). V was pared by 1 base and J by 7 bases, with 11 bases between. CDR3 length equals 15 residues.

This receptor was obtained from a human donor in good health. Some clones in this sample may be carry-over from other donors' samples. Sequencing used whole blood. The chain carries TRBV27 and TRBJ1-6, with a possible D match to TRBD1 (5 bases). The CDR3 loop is CASSLWPGRNSPLHF. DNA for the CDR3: TGTGCCAGCAGTTTATGGCCAGGGAGGAATTCACCCCTCCACTTT.